This T cell receptor (beta chain) was identified during a study of T-cell reconstitution after alpha-beta-depleted transplantation in children. TCRbeta library construction was performed incorporating unique molecular identifiers. TCRdb called the PCR reads again in MiXCR, with one record for every CDR3 protein. There are approximately 640,000 distinct CDR3 sequences in the sample; around 16% occur only once, and approximately 1.1% lies in the top ten. This clonotype was seen more than once but under ten times. The germline V gene encodes CDR1 KGHDR and CDR2 SFDVKD. CDR3 size: 14 residues. The ends lost 5 bases at V and 7 bases at J; junction bases unmatched: 5.

The TCR was taken from a human donor who donated a stem cell graft to a child with acute myeloid leukemia. This sample comprised PBMCs from the stem cell graft donor, obtained from the stem cell graft. V usage is TRBV24-1 and J usage is TRBJ2-1; 9 bases are shared with TRBD2. CDR3 DNA sequence: TGTGCCACCAGTGCCATGACTAGCGGAAATGAGCAGTTCTTC. It translates to CATSAMTSGNEQFF.